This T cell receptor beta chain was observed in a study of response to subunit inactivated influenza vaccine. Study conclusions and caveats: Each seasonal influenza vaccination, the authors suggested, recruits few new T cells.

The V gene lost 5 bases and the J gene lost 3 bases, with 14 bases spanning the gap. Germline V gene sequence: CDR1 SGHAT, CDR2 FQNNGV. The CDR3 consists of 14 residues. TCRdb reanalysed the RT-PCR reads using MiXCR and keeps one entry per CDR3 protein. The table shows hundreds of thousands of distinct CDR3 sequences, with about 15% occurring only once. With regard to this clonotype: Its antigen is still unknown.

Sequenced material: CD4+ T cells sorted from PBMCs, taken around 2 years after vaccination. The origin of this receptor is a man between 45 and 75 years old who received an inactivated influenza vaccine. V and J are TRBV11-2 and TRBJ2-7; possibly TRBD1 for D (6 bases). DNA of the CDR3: TGTGCCAGCAGCACAGATACAGGGTTCTACGAGCAGTACTTC. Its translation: CASSTDTGFYEQYF. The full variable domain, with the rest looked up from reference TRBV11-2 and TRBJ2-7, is EAGVAQSPRYKIIEKRQSVAFWCNPISGHATLYWYQQILGQGPKLLIQFQNNGVVDDSQLPKDRFSAERLKGVDSTLKIQPAKLEDSAVYLCASSTDTGFYEQYFGPGTRLTVT.